This T cell receptor beta chain was identified during a study of cytomegalovirus exposure and HLA in healthy donors. Regarding the study as a whole: The authors confirmed in vitro that a few CMV-associated chains were specific for CMV antigens.

Comments on this clone: Its antigen is not known.

The V end lost 4 bases, the J end lost 0 bases, and 10 bases lay between the germline ends. The CDR3 consists of 14 residues. CDR1 is GTSNPN, CDR2 SVGIG, per germline (reference sequence). The PCR ran on 60 Vbeta and 13 Jbeta primers. Clones were read by immunoSEQ multiplex PCR, and TCRdb kept only the in-frame ones, dropping some. This repertoire shows some 84,000 clones, roughly 80% found once; its top ten account for 2% to 2.5%. Sequenced material: PBMCs. This sequence originates from a boy between 10 and 17 years old in good health and CMV-seronegative. V is TRBV30 and J is TRBJ1-3, with D unclear. The CDR3 region is CAWIAHFSGNTIYF. CDR3 DNA sequence: TGTGCCTGGATAGCGCATTTCTCTGGAAACACCATATATTTT.